The present entry profiles one TCR beta chain with its context. No antigen is known for it. This sample was included in a study of CD8+ T cells in alopecia areata. On the study more broadly: Treated patients were given 5 to 10 mg oral tofacitinib twice daily.

Reverse transcribed after extraction, RNA yielded cDNA as the sequencing template. The method was immunoSEQ multiplex PCR; TCRdb's version includes in-frame clones alone and lacks a portion of them. The table lists 110,000 or so clones, about two fifths of them singletons. Study-level points and caveats: Whereas mice showed it more clearly, TCR sharing across patients was murkier, possibly because of HLA. Sequencing of scalp tissue also captures the resident alphabeta T cells of normal skin. Higher clonality and more expanded CD8+ clones appeared in lesional than normal scalp.

Trimming cost V 2 bases and J 7 bases, with 9 bases left between them. Germline V gene data show CDR1 as SEHNR and CDR2 as FQNEAQ (reference sequence). This CDR3 comprises 13 residues. Sequences were obtained from CD4+ T cells sorted from blood. This chain connects TRBV7-9 to TRBJ1-5; TRBD1 might be the D (5 bases). The TCR comes from a human donor with alopecia areata. CDR3 region: CASSLNGDQPQHF. The CDR3 coding sequence is TGTGCCAGCAGCTTAAATGGGGACCAGCCCCAGCATTTT.